This TCR beta chain comes out of a study of post-analysis software for immune sequencing data. Comments on this clonotype: The antigen is unknown.

Study-level results: Normalized Chao1 diversity in multiple sclerosis patients fell significantly below that of controls. Controls showed lower frequencies than patients for a few TRBV segments, and TRBV5-6, TRBV5-1 and TRBV20-1 were among these.

Presence of unique molecular identifiers characterized the TCR beta cDNA libraries. Using its own MiXCR run on the PCR reads, TCRdb lists one record per CDR3 protein. The table includes about 680,000 distinct CDR3 sequences, over 45% detected once. The CDR3 runs 14 residues. Sequencing was done on a sample of blood. The receptor was isolated from a girl aged 2 to 10 with multiple sclerosis. The chain joins TRBV12-3 or TRBV12-4 to TRBJ2-7; 7 bases fit TRBD2. Gene TRBJ2-5 matches the end of the DNA better, so the J call may be wrong. This chain's CDR3 is CASSSWEGSETQYF. The CDR3 coding sequence is TGTGCCAGCAGTTCTTGGGAGGGAAGTGAGACCCAGTACTTC.